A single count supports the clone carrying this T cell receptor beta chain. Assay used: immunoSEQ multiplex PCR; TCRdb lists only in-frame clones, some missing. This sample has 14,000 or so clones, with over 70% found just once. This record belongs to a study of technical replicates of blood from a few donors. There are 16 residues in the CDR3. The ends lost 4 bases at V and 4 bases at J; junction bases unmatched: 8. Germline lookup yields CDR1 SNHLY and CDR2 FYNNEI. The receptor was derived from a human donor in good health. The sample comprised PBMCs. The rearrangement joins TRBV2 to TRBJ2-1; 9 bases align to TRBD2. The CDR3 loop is CASSAGSGGLYNEQFF. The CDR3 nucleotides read TGTGCCAGCAGTGCAGGTAGCGGGGGTCTTTACAATGAGCAGTTCTTC.